This TCR beta chain was captured in a study of blood T cell repertoires in COVID-19. Study summary: Samples taken during acute and convalescent COVID-19 were collected in the United States, Italy and Spain. PBMCs, B-cell-depleted T cells, or T cells provided the cDNA or gDNA that made up the material.

Under the authors' procedure: Reference gene primer amplification gave nucleated cell count estimates. Produced via immunoSEQ multiplex PCR; TCRdb's table is partial and in-frame only. Clone size and the V and J calls come from that table; the DNA yielded D and trimming. The table lists fewer than 300,000 clones, more than 75% of them singletons. CDR3 length: 14 amino acids. The V gene lost 7 bases and the J gene lost 3 bases, with 15 bases spanning the gap. From germline, CDR1 is SNHLY and CDR2 FYNNEI. The sequenced material came from peripheral blood. The chain recombines TRBV2 with TRBJ1-1, with D perhaps TRBD1 (5 bases). The source is a woman in her forties or fifties with acute or convalescent COVID-19. The CDR3 nucleotides are TGTGCCAGCAAAGAGCGGGGAGGGGACACTGAAGCTTTCTTT. Encoded protein: CASKERGGDTEAFF.